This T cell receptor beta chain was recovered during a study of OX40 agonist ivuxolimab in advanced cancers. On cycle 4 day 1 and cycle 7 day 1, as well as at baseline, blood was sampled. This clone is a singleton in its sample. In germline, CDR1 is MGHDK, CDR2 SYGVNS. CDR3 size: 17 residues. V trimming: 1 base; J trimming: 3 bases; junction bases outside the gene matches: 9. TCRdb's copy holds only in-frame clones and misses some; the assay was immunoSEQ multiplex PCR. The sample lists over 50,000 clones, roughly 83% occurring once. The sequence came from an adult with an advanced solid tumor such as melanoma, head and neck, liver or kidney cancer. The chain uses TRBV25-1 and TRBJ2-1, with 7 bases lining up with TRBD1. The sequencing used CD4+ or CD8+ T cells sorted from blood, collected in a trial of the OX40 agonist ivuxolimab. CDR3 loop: CASSEWGTATFYNEQFF. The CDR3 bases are TGTGCCAGCAGTGAATGGGGGACAGCCACCTTCTACAATGAGCAGTTCTTC.